The clone carrying this TCR beta chain was observed many times. Its antigen is as yet unknown. Amplification yielded TCR beta CDR3 regions, with RNA transcripts as the source. HTBI primers were employed in a first-round RT-PCR of the TCR CDR3. Each CDR3 protein is one row after TCRdb ran MiXCR on the multiplex PCR reads. The data hold about 290,000 distinct CDR3 sequences, with about an eighth observed a single time. The record originates from a study of T cells in Graves' hyperthyroidism and ophthalmopathy. Looking at the study overall: Before any treatment, at initial diagnosis, peripheral blood was collected.

Disease duration under 2 months; hyperthyroidism patients were aged 18 to 65. Isolation of PBMCs was performed on roughly 9 ml fresh peripheral blood. Findings and limits, study-wide: Among clonotypes expanded in thyroid above 0.001, most were also found in blood.

The receptor's source is a woman aged 30 to 39 with Graves' hyperthyroidism that later progressed to Graves' ophthalmopathy. The sequencing input was blood.

DNA of the CDR3: TGTGCCAGCAGCTTTTCAGGGGAGAGGAGCTATGGCTACACCTTC. It codes for CASSFSGERSYGYTF. The chain links TRBV7-9 to TRBJ1-2; D perhaps matches TRBD1 (6 bases). Trimming stripped 3 bases from V and 4 bases from J, with 15 bases between. The CDR3 sequence is 15 residues long. CDR1 is SEHNR, CDR2 FQNEAQ, per germline (reference sequence).